The source of this T cell receptor (beta chain) is a study of T cell clones after liver transplantation. A note on this clone: Its antigen is undetermined.

The data were produced by immunoSEQ multiplex PCR, yet TCRdb's version contains in-frame clones alone and is incomplete. Found here are some 60,000 clones, about 64% of them singletons; the top ten hold approximately 16%. Between the trimmed V and J ends, which lost 5 bases and 1 base, there was a span of 9 bases. In germline, CDR1 is SNHLY, CDR2 FYNNEI. This CDR3 has 14 residues. Whole-study findings and limits: A significant post-transplant drop in circulating graft-donor-reactive CD4 TCRbeta sequences occurred in most of the 8 subjects. Migration into the graft, not deletion, may explain lost graft donor-reactive T cells.

The starting material was CD4+ T cells from blood, obtained before liver transplant. This chain joins TRBV2 and TRBJ2-1; D is unclear. This clonotype was obtained from a human donor who received a liver transplant. CDR3 region: CASSSVSSYNEQFF. CDR3 in DNA: TGTGCCAGCAGTTCAGTGTCGTCCTACAATGAGCAGTTCTTC. The entire variable domain, with the rest obtained from reference TRBV2 and TRBJ2-1, is as follows: EPEVTQTPSHQVTQMGQEVILRCVPISNHLYFYWYRQILGQKVEFLVSFYNNEISEKSEIFDDQFSVERPDGSNFTLKIRSTKLEDSAMYFCASSSVSSYNEQFFGPGTRLTVL.